The 21 T cell receptor beta chains presented below share a single source sample, sequenced in a study of T cells after yellow fever vaccination. TCRdb re-called the 5' RACE reads through MiXCR, storing one row per CDR3 protein. The table records some 250,000 distinct CDR3 sequences, less than 8.5% of them present only once. Sequencing used CD4+ T cells sorted from PBMCs, obtained 15 days after the yellow fever booster vaccination. The receptors stem from a man younger than 45 who received the YFV17D yellow fever vaccine.

This clonotype showed up just a few times. The chain uses TRBV20-1 and TRBJ2-7; 10 bases match TRBD1. Germline-derived CDR1 and CDR2 are DFQATT and SNEGSKA (reference sequence). The CDR3 loop spans 15 amino acids. The ends lost 5 bases at V and 2 bases at J; junction bases unmatched: 9. CDR3 in DNA: TGCAGTGCTTCGAACCGGGACAGGGGAACCTACGAGCAGTACTTC. Residues: CSASNRDRGTYEQYF.

The sample holds a few counts of this clonotype. V usage is TRBV5-8 and J usage is TRBJ1-2; 7 bases agree with TRBD1. The CDR3 runs 15 residues. Germline CDR1 reads SGHTS; CDR2 reads YDEGEE. V lost 0 bases to trimming and J lost 4 bases; unmatched junction nucleotides: 6. CDR3 amino acids: CASSLGDSPLYGYTF. CDR3 sequence (DNA): TGTGCCAGCAGCTTGGGGGACAGCCCACTCTATGGCTACACCTTC.

CDR3 in amino acids: CASSPPHRLAGHRNEQFF. The CDR3 DNA follows: TGTGCCAGCAGCCCGCCTCACAGACTAGCGGGACATCGGAATGAGCAGTTCTTC. The rearrangement joins TRBV11-1 to TRBJ2-1, with 11 bases identical to TRBD2. This CDR3 has 18 residues. Germline CDR1 reads SGHAT; CDR2 reads FQDESV (reference sequence). The J segment lost 7 bases and the V segment lost 5 bases, leaving 16 bases of the junction unmatched.

At least ten counts were recorded for this clonotype. The rearrangement links TRBV11-2 to TRBJ2-1; TRBD2 is a possible D gene (6 bases). V lost 1 base and J lost 0, with 16 bases in between. CDR3 length: 18 residues. Germline-derived CDR1 and CDR2 are SGHAT and FQNNGV. The CDR3, as DNA: TGTGCCAGCAGCTTAGGCGGGATGAGCGTGAGCTCCTACAATGAGCAGTTCTTC. It yields the protein CASSLGGMSVSSYNEQFF.

The chain has TRBV3-1 and TRBJ2-1; the match to TRBD2 covers 8 bases. Germline V CDR1 and CDR2: LGHDT, YNNKEL (reference sequence). This CDR3 region has 16 residues. After removal of 4 bases from V and 8 bases from J, the junction contained 13 bases not matched to a gene. The CDR3 is CASSLGGSGSAYEQFF. Here the CDR3 DNA reads TGTGCCAGCAGCCTGGGAGGGAGCGGGAGTGCTTATGAGCAGTTCTTC.

This clonotype has just a few counts. This rearrangement joins TRBV14 to TRBJ2-1, with 10 bases fitting TRBD2. Per germline, CDR1 SGHDN and CDR2 FVKESK. Trimming cost V 0 bases and J 13 bases; bases outside gene matches: 12. This CDR3 contains 16 residues. The CDR3 loop reads CASSQETTTSGRAQFF. In DNA, the CDR3 is TGTGCCAGCAGCCAAGAAACTACTACCAGCGGGAGGGCCCAGTTCTTC.

This clonotype has more than one count but fewer than ten. This sequence joins TRBV10-2 and TRBJ1-3; D ambiguous. Germline lookup yields CDR1 WSHSY and CDR2 SAAADI. The CDR3 has 14 amino acids. V gave up 4 bases and J gave up 0 bases, with 7 bases separating them. In nucleotides, the CDR3 is TGCGCCAGCAGTGTTGCAAGCTCTGGAAACACCATATATTTT. Protein sequence: CASSVASSGNTIYF.

The J gene is TRBJ2-7, the V gene TRBV5-5; D is perhaps TRBD1 (5 bases). This CDR3 contains 14 residues. Germline V lookup: CDR1 SGHKS, CDR2 YYEKEE (reference sequence). Trimming shortened V by 0 bases and J by 4 bases, and 11 bases separated the two germline ends. CDR3 protein: CASSLGVQAYEQYF. In DNA, the CDR3 is TGTGCCAGCAGCTTGGGGGTACAGGCTTACGAGCAGTACTTC. The full variable domain, its missing parts supplied by reference TRBV5-5 and TRBJ2-7, is DAGVTQSPTHLIKTRGQQVTLRCSPISGHKSVSWYQQVLGQGPQFIFQYYEKEERGRGNFPDRFSARQFPNYSSELNVNALLLGDSALYLCASSLGVQAYEQYFGPGTRLTVT.

This clonotype has just a few counts. The gene calls are TRBV11-2 and TRBJ2-7; 7 nucleotides match TRBD2. From germline, CDR1 is SGHAT and CDR2 FQNNGV. The CDR3 has 16 amino acids. Trimming took 5 bases from V and 9 from J; bases not matched to a gene: 19. Written as DNA, the CDR3 is TGTGCCAGCAGCCTTGACCGGTGGGGCGCTAGCGGAGCGCAGTACTTC. This translates into CASSLDRWGASGAQYF.

The chain carries TRBV15 and TRBJ2-7, with a weak D call TRBD2 (7 bases). Per the germline V gene, CDR1 is LNHNV and CDR2 is YYDKDF (reference sequence). V lost 0 bases and J lost 10, with 10 bases in between. The CDR3 consists of 12 residues. The CDR3 here is CATSREAGHQYF. The CDR3 bases are TGTGCCACCAGCAGAGAAGCGGGACACCAGTACTTC.

About this clonotype itself: At one end the junction does not follow the germline gene, possibly because of a read error. J is TRBJ2-5 and V is TRBV7-2; the D is unclear. This CDR3 is 15 amino acids long. Germline CDR1 reads SGHTA; CDR2 reads FQGNSA. The DNA for the CDR3 is TGTGCCAGCGGCTTCCTCCCGGGCCAACAAGAGACCCAGTACTTC. As protein: CASGFLPGQQETQYF.

The chain couples TRBV30 to TRBJ2-7, with D unresolved. The length of the CDR3 is 11 residues. Germline V gene data show CDR1 as GTSNPN and CDR2 as SVGIG (reference sequence). The V gene lost 2 bases and the J gene lost 3 bases, with 5 bases spanning the gap. The CDR3 spells CAWSRNYEQYF. CDR3 bases: TGTGCCTGGAGTCGGAACTACGAGCAGTACTTC.

The CDR3 DNA reads as TGTGCCTGGGGGGATAATCCAGATACGCAGTATTTT. This codes for CAWGDNPDTQYF. The rearrangement joins TRBV30 to TRBJ2-3; no definite D call. Germline V CDR1 and CDR2: GTSNPN, SVGIG (reference sequence). This CDR3 comprises 12 residues. V shed 5 bases and J shed 4 bases, with 10 bases lying between them.

This clonotype was detected a few times. The rearrangement links TRBV7-2 to TRBJ2-5, with TRBD1 matching over 10 bases. CDR3 length: 14 amino acids. The J segment lost 4 bases and the V segment lost 6 bases, leaving 5 bases of the junction unmatched. Germline V lookup: CDR1 SGHTA, CDR2 FQGNSA. This chain's CDR3 is CASSPDRGPETQYF. In DNA form, the CDR3 reads TGTGCCAGCAGTCCCGACAGGGGGCCAGAGACCCAGTACTTC.

This clonotype was seen repeatedly, ten times or more. The chain combines TRBV5-1 with TRBJ2-3; 9 positions match TRBD1. Germline lookup yields CDR1 SGHRS and CDR2 YFSETQ. V gave up 0 bases and J gave up 1 base; unmatched junction bases: 3. CDR3 size: 16 residues. CDR3 sequence (DNA): TGCGCCAGCAGCTTGGAGAGGACAGGGGGCACAGATACGCAGTATTTT. It translates to CASSLERTGGTDTQYF.

This clonotype has ten or more counts. The chain has TRBV20-1 and TRBJ2-7; D not resolved. The CDR3 extends over 14 amino acids. Germline V gene data show CDR1 as DFQATT and CDR2 as SNEGSKA (reference sequence). The germline V and J ends were trimmed by 0 bases and 3 bases, with 12 bases remaining between them. CDR3 amino acids: CSARDPRQHYEQYF. The CDR3 region has the DNA TGCAGTGCTAGAGATCCTCGTCAACACTACGAGCAGTACTTC.

J is TRBJ2-5 and V is TRBV5-6, with D possibly being TRBD1 or TRBD2 (6 bases each). V was clipped by 3 bases and J by 3 bases, with 24 bases between them. The CDR3 consists of 18 residues. Germline CDR1 is SGHDT and CDR2 is YYEEEE. In nucleotides, the CDR3 is TGTGCCAGCAGCTCCCCCGTCCAGAGACAGAGGGGGGAAGAGACCCAGTACTTC. It translates to CASSSPVQRQRGEETQYF.

This clonotype was detected a few times. The chain recombines TRBV7-2 with TRBJ2-5; TRBD2 matches 9 bases. This CDR3 has 15 amino acids. Germline V lookup: CDR1 SGHTA, CDR2 FQGNSA. J gave up 5 bases and V 2 bases, and 6 bases lay outside the gene matches. The chain's CDR3 is CASSLIAGEKETQYF. CDR3 coding DNA: TGTGCCAGCAGCTTAATAGCGGGAGAAAAGGAGACCCAGTACTTC.

This clonotype was found a few times. The V and J genes are TRBV2 and TRBJ2-7; 9 positions agree with TRBD2. CDR1 is SNHLY and CDR2 is FYNNEI in the germline V gene. The CDR3 has 16 residues. The ends lost 3 bases at V and 3 bases at J; junction bases unmatched: 9. CDR3 bases: TGTGCCAGCAGTGACACTCTAGCGGGAATTAACTACGAGCAGTACTTC. It specifies CASSDTLAGINYEQYF.

The chain employs TRBV20-1 and TRBJ1-5, with D hard to call. Trimming took off 2 bases at V and 8 bases at J, with 10 bases between the two ends. The CDR3 is 12 residues long. Germline CDR1 DFQATT, CDR2 SNEGSKA (reference sequence). The CDR3 DNA sequence: TGCAGTGCTAGACAGCCGCTGGAGCCCCAGCATTTT. Residues: CSARQPLEPQHF.

This clonotype showed up many times. The rearrangement uses TRBV20-1 and TRBJ2-3, with D perhaps TRBD1 (5 bases). This CDR3 spans 13 amino acids. V was cut by 7 bases and J by 4 bases, with 15 bases left in between. Germline CDR1 reads DFQATT; CDR2 reads SNEGSKA (reference sequence). CDR3 amino acids: CSEVKTGADTQYF. CDR3 DNA sequence: TGCAGTGAGGTCAAAACAGGTGCAGATACGCAGTATTTT.